This passage covers 10 T cell receptor beta chains from one sample sequenced in a study of blood T cells in healthy people across ages. A sample-barcoded 5' primer and a J-beta primer mix were used in a second PCR of roughly 6 to 11 cycles. Each CDR3 protein gets one entry after TCRdb re-called the 5' RACE reads with MiXCR. This sample has some 700,000 distinct CDR3 sequences, with about a fifth found just once. The sequencing input was blood. These TCRs come from a man aged 70 or older in good health.

This chain joins TRBV20-1 and TRBJ1-6, with D unclear. The CDR3 loop spans 14 amino acids. V was trimmed by 1 base and J by 5 bases, leaving 9 bases between them. The germline V gene has CDR1 DFQATT and CDR2 SNEGSKA (reference sequence). CDR3 residues: CSARGPDDNSPLHF. Here the CDR3 DNA reads TGCAGTGCTAGAGGTCCAGATGATAATTCACCCCTCCACTTT.

About this clonotype: One end of the junction does not line up with germline, which may come from a read error. The rearrangement joins TRBV6-2 or TRBV6-3 to TRBJ2-3, with D uncertain. Germline CDR1 is MNHEY and CDR2 is SVGEGT. The CDR3 covers 12 residues. As DNA, the CDR3 is TGTGCCAGCAGTTCCCTTGGACGGACGCGGTATTTT. Translating gives CASSSLGRTRYF.

The chain couples TRBV6-5 to TRBJ2-2; D not certain. Germline CDR1 is MNHEY and CDR2 is SVGAGI. V lost 0 bases to trimming and J lost 7 bases, with 12 bases between them. The CDR3 runs 15 residues. CDR3 DNA: TGTGCCAGCAGTTACTCGATTGAAGGGATCGGGGAGCTGTTTTTT. Translation: CASSYSIEGIGELFF.

The chain carries TRBV6-6 and TRBJ2-1, with D perhaps matching TRBD1 or TRBD2 (5 bases each). Matching the DNA end better, TRBJ2-7 makes the J call doubtful. Germline CDR1 and CDR2: MNHNY and SVGAGI (reference sequence). The CDR3 runs 14 residues. CDR3 residues: CASGTELVSYEQYF. The CDR3 region has the DNA TGTGCCAGCGGGACGGAGTTAGTGTCCTACGAGCAGTACTTC.

Only one count was recorded for this clonotype. The CDR3 sequence is CASSRRGGGNTGELFF. CDR3 bases: TGCGCCAGCAGCCGACGCGGCGGGGGGAACACCGGGGAGCTGTTTTTT. The chain carries TRBV4-3 and TRBJ2-2; 7 bases line up with TRBD2. In germline, CDR1 is LGHNA, CDR2 YSLEER. The CDR3 is made up of 16 amino acids. The J segment lost 1 base and the V segment lost 4 bases, leaving 6 bases of the junction unmatched.

This clonotype was seen only a few times. V and J are TRBV6-6 and TRBJ2-2; D may correspond to TRBD1 or TRBD2 (5 bases each). V was trimmed by 2 bases and J by 4 bases, leaving 14 bases between them. This CDR3 spans 16 amino acids. Germline V gives CDR1 MNHNY, CDR2 SVGAGI (reference sequence). The chain's CDR3 is CASSYGGIEGTGELFF. CDR3 nucleotide sequence: TGTGCCAGCAGTTACGGGGGAATCGAGGGCACCGGGGAGCTGTTTTTT.

Only a few counts were recorded for this clonotype. The junction and the germline gene differ at one end; a read error may be behind it. J is TRBJ2-2 and V is TRBV6-6; 8 nucleotides line up with TRBD1. Per germline, CDR1 MNHNY and CDR2 SVGAGI (reference sequence). The CDR3 has 13 residues. CDR3 amino acids: CASSWTGTGELFF. The CDR3 DNA follows: TGTGCCAGTAGTTGGACAGGGACCGGGGAGCTGTTTTTT.

CDR3 residues: CSAVTHRGNSYNEQFF. The CDR3 DNA sequence: TGCAGTGCAGTAACTCACAGGGGTAACTCCTACAATGAGCAGTTCTTC. The chain uses TRBV20-1 and TRBJ2-1; the match to TRBD1 covers 7 bases. This CDR3 spans 16 amino acids. V shed 6 bases, J shed 0 bases, and the junction held 11 bases outside the gene matches. Germline CDR1 reads DFQATT; CDR2 reads SNEGSKA (reference sequence).

This rearrangement joins TRBV5-1 to TRBJ2-5; no clear D gene. The last part of the DNA fits TRBJ2-7 better; the J call may be wrong. The CDR3 covers 15 residues. Germline loops: CDR1 SGHRS, CDR2 YFSETQ. CDR3 amino acids: CASSLAWTVSYEQYF. The CDR3 region has the DNA TGCGCCAGCAGCTTGGCTTGGACCGTGTCCTACGAGCAGTACTTC.

This clonotype came up many times. This chain links TRBV4-1 with TRBJ2-7; D is possibly TRBD2 (5 bases). V lost 0 bases and J lost 0, with 12 bases in between. The CDR3 has 16 residues. In germline, CDR1 is MGHRA, CDR2 YSYEKL. CDR3 coding DNA: TGCGCCAGCAGCCAAGAATGGCGGGCCCCCTCCTACGAGCAGTACTTC. Its translation: CASSQEWRAPSYEQYF.